This TCR beta chain was recorded in a study of beta chain features in type 1 diabetes. Study findings and constraints: Naive, central memory and Treg TCRB repertoires appeared more alike in patients than in healthy donors.

The germline V gene has CDR1 SGHTA and CDR2 FQGNSA. The CDR3 is made up of 15 amino acids. J lost 10 bases, V lost 6 bases, and 15 bases had no gene match. Expressed TCRB transcripts got sequenced, as all isolated RNA was reverse transcribed. The data were produced by immunoSEQ multiplex PCR, yet TCRdb's version contains in-frame clones alone and is incomplete. The sample includes 900,000 or so clones, roughly 16% seen only once; the top ten take 0.023%. Comments on this clone: Its antigen is unidentified.

Sequencing was done on a sample of naive CD4+ T cells from blood. The chain combines TRBV7-2 with TRBJ2-3; 8 bases line up with TRBD1. The source is a woman in her late teens or twenties in good health. The CDR3, as DNA: TGTGCCAGCAGAAGAGTAAAAGTGACAGGGGAAGCGCAGTATTTT. Translated: CASRRVKVTGEAQYF.